This T cell receptor beta chain was recorded in a study of blood T cell repertoires in COVID-19. The repertoire was sequenced with immunoSEQ multiplex PCR; TCRdb's copy has only in-frame clones and lacks some. The data hold 130,000 or so clones, with around four fifths observed a single time. This CDR3 region has 17 residues. Sequenced sample: peripheral blood. V usage is TRBV21-1 and J usage is TRBJ1-6. TRBV21-1 is shown as a pseudogene. The source is a human donor in a cohort sampled during active COVID-19. CDR3 sequence (DNA): TGTGCCAGCAGCAAAGGGTTAGGTTGTAGCTCCAATTCACCCCTCCACTTT. Amino acids: CASSKGLGCSSNSPLHF.